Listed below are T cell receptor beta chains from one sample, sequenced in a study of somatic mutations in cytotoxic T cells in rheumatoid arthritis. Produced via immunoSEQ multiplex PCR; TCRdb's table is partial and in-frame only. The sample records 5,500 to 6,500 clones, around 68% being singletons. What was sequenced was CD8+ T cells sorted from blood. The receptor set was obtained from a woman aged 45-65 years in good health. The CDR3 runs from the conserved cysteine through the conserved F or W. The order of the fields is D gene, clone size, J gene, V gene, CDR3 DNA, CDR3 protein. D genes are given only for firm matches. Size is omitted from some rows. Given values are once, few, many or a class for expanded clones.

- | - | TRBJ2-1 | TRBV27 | TGTGCCACCCTTCCTGTGCGACAGGAATACAATGAGCAGTTCTTC | CATLPVRQEYNEQFF
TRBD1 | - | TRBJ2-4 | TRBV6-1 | TGTGCCAGCAGTGGTTTGACAGGGGATGTTGGGATTCAGTACTTC | CASSGLTGDVGIQYF
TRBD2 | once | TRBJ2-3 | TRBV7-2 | TGTGCCAGCAGCTCCGTCCCTATGGGGGGGAGCACAGATACGCAGTATTTT | CASSSVPMGGSTDTQYF
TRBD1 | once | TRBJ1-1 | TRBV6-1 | TGTGCCAGCCCAGGGGGGTGGCTGACTGAAGCTTTCTTT | CASPGGWLTEAFF
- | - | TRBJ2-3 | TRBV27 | TGTGCCAGCAGTTTCGTTGGAGGGGGCACAGATACGCAGTATTTT | CASSFVGGGTDTQYF
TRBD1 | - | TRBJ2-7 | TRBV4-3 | TGCGCCAGCAGCCAGACAGGGTCGGATTGGTTCGAGCAGTACTTC | CASSQTGSDWFEQYF
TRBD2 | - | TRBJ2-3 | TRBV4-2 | TGTGCCAGCAGCCCCCTAGCGGGGGGTGCCACAGATACGCAGTATTTT | CASSPLAGGATDTQYF
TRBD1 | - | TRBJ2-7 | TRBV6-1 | TGTGCCAGCCGACAGGGAAGCTACGAGCAGTACTTC | CASRQGSYEQYF
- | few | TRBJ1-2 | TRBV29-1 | TGCAGCGTTGAAGAATCCATCAATGGCTACACCTTC | CSVEESINGYTF
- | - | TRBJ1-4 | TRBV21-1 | TGTGCCAGCAGCGAACACCAGGCAAATGAAAAACTGTTTTTT | CASSEHQANEKLFF
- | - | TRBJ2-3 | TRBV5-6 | TGTGCCAGCAGCTTGCCCCCACACCAATCGGAGCATACGCAGTATTTT | CASSLPPHQSEHTQYF
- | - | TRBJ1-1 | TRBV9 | TGTGCCAGCAGCGTAGCTTACAGGAACACTGAAGCTTTCTTT | CASSVAYRNTEAFF
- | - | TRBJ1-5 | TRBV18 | TGTGCCACCCAGGCGGGGGGCAAGGATCAGCCCCAGCATTTT | CATQAGGKDQPQHF
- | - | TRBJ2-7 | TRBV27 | TGTGCCAGCAGGGGAAGGTCGGGGGTTAGCTCCTACGAGCAGTACTTC | CASRGRSGVSSYEQYF
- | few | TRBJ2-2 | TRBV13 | TGTGCCAGCAGCTGGCGGGGGCGCACCGGGGAGCTGTTTTTT | CASSWRGRTGELFF
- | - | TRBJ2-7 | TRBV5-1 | TGCGCCAGCAGCTTTGCGGGGGCGTGGGACGAGCAGTACTTC | CASSFAGAWDEQYF
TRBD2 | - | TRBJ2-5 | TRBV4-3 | TGCGCCAGCAGCCAAGAGTTAGCGGGGGGCCAAGAGACCCAGTACTTC | CASSQELAGGQETQYF
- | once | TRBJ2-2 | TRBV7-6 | TGTGCCAGCAGCTTAGAAAGGGCAGGGGCCGCCGGGGAGCTGTTTTTT | CASSLERAGAAGELFF
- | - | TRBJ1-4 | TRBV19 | TGTGCCAGTACCCTCCGCAGGAAAAAACTGTTTTTT | CASTLRRKKLFF
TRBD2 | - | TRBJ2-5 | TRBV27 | TGTGCCAGCAGGGAACTAGCGGGGGGAGTACAAGAGACCCAGTACTTC | CASRELAGGVQETQYF
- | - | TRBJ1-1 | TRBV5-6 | TGTGCCAGCAGCTTGGGACTTGAAGCTTTCTTT | CASSLGLEAFF
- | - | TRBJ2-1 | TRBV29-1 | TGCAGCGTTGAAGGAGCAGGGGCCTTAACTTATGAGCAGTTCTTC | CSVEGAGALTYEQFF
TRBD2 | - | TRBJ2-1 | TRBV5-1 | TGCGCCAGCACCCCCACTAGCGGGGTCGACAATGAGCAGTTCTTC | CASTPTSGVDNEQFF
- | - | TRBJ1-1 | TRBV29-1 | TGCAGCGTTGACGTGAGCTTTGGCACTGAAGCTTTCTTT | CSVDVSFGTEAFF
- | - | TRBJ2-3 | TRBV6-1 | TGTGCCAGCAGAGGTTCTCTAGCAGATACGCAGTATTTT | CASRGSLADTQYF
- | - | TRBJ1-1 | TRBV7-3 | TGTGCCAGCAATCAGGGAGGTGGACAAATAAACACTGAAGCTTTCTTT | CASNQGGGQINTEAFF
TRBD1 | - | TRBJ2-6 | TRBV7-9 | TGTGCCAGCAGAGGGACAGGGGGCACTTCTGGGGCCAACGTCCTGACTTTC | CASRGTGGTSGANVLTF
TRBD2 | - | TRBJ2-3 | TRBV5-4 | TGTGCCAGCAGCCCCCTAGCGGGGGGGGCCACAGATACGCAGTATTTT | CASSPLAGGATDTQYF
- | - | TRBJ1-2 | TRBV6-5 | TGTGCCAGCAGTACCTCATCAACTATGTGGGGCTACACCTTC | CASSTSSTMWGYTF
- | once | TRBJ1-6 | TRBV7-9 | TGTGCCAGCAGCTCCGATTGGGACATAAATTCACCCCTCCACTTT | CASSSDWDINSPLHF
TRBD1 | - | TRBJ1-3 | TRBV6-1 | TGTGCCAGCAGCGGCTTCGGGACAGATGGAAACACCATATATTTT | CASSGFGTDGNTIYF
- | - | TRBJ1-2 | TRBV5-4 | TGTGCCAGCAGCTTGTCGTTTTCCAACTATGGCTACACCTTC | CASSLSFSNYGYTF
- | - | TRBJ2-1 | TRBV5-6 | TGTGCCAGCAGCTATGGGGCGAGCTCCTACAATGAGCAGTTCTTC | CASSYGASSYNEQFF
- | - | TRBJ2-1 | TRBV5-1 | TGCGCCAGCAGCTTGGAACAGGGCCTCTACAATGAGCAGTTCTTC | CASSLEQGLYNEQFF
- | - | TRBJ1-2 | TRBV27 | TGTGCCAGCAGTTTTCAGGGGTACGATGGCTACACCTTC | CASSFQGYDGYTF
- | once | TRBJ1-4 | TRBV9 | TGTGCCAGCAGCGTATCGGGACATAAAGGTGAAAAACTGTTTTTT | CASSVSGHKGEKLFF
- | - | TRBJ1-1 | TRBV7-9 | TGTGCCAGCAGCCCCCCCGCGGGGGGGACTGAAGCTTTCTTT | CASSPPAGGTEAFF
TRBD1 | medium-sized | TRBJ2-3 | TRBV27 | TGTGCCAGCCTCCCCCATATAGGGACAGCAGATACGCAGTATTTT | CASLPHIGTADTQYF
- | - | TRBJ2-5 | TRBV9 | TGTGCCAGCAGCCCCGGGGACTACCAAGAGACCCAGTACTTC | CASSPGDYQETQYF
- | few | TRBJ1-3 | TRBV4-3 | TGCGCCAGCAGCCAAGGCCCGTCAGGGAACTCTGGAAACACCATATATTTT | CASSQGPSGNSGNTIYF
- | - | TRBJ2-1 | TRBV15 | TGTGCCACCAGCAGAGATCGCGGATGGAATGAGCAGTTCTTC | CATSRDRGWNEQFF
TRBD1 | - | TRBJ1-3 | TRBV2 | TGTGCAAGGACAGGGGGCCCTGGAAACACCATATATTTT | CARTGGPGNTIYF
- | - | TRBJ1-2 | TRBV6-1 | TGTGCCAGCAGTGAGGACGGCGGGGGCAACTATGGCTACACCTTC | CASSEDGGGNYGYTF
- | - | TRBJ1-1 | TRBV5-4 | TGTGCCAGCAGCTTCGGGGACCTGGGAGGGGGCACTGAAGCTTTCTTT | CASSFGDLGGGTEAFF
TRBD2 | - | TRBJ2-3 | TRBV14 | TGTGCCAGCAGCCAAGACCCCGGGACTAGCGTCATTAGCACAGATACGCAGTATTTT | CASSQDPGTSVISTDTQYF
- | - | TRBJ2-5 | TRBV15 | TGTGCCACCAGCAGACCCCCGCAAGGGGGAAGAGAAGAGACCCAGTACTTC | CATSRPPQGGREETQYF
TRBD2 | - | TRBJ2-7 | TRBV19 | TGTGCCAGTAGTCGGGCCATCTACGGGACTAGTGGGTCCGAGCAGTACTTC | CASSRAIYGTSGSEQYF
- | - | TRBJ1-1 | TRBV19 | TGTGCCAGTAGCTGGGGACGGGGGGGCACTGAAGCTTTCTTT | CASSWGRGGTEAFF
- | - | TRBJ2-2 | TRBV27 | TGTGCCAGCGGGCAGCCCACCGGGGAGCTGTTTTTT | CASGQPTGELFF
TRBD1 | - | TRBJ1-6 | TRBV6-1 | TGTGCCAGCAGGGGACAGGGGCAAGGGGATTCACCCCTCCACTTT | CASRGQGQGDSPLHF
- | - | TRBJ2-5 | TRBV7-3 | TGTGCCAGCAGCCCAGGTCGGCAAGAGACCCAGTACTTC | CASSPGRQETQYF
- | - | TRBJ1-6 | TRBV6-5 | TGTGCCAGCAGTTACGGTCCAGGGAGGAATTCACCCCTCCACTTT | CASSYGPGRNSPLHF
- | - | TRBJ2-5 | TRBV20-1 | TGCAGTGCCTCGGGGGTTGAGACCCAGTACTTC | CSASGVETQYF
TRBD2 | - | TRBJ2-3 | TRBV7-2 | TGTGCCAGCAGCCCCGGACTAGCGGGGGGGCGCCTAACAGATACGCAGTATTTT | CASSPGLAGGRLTDTQYF